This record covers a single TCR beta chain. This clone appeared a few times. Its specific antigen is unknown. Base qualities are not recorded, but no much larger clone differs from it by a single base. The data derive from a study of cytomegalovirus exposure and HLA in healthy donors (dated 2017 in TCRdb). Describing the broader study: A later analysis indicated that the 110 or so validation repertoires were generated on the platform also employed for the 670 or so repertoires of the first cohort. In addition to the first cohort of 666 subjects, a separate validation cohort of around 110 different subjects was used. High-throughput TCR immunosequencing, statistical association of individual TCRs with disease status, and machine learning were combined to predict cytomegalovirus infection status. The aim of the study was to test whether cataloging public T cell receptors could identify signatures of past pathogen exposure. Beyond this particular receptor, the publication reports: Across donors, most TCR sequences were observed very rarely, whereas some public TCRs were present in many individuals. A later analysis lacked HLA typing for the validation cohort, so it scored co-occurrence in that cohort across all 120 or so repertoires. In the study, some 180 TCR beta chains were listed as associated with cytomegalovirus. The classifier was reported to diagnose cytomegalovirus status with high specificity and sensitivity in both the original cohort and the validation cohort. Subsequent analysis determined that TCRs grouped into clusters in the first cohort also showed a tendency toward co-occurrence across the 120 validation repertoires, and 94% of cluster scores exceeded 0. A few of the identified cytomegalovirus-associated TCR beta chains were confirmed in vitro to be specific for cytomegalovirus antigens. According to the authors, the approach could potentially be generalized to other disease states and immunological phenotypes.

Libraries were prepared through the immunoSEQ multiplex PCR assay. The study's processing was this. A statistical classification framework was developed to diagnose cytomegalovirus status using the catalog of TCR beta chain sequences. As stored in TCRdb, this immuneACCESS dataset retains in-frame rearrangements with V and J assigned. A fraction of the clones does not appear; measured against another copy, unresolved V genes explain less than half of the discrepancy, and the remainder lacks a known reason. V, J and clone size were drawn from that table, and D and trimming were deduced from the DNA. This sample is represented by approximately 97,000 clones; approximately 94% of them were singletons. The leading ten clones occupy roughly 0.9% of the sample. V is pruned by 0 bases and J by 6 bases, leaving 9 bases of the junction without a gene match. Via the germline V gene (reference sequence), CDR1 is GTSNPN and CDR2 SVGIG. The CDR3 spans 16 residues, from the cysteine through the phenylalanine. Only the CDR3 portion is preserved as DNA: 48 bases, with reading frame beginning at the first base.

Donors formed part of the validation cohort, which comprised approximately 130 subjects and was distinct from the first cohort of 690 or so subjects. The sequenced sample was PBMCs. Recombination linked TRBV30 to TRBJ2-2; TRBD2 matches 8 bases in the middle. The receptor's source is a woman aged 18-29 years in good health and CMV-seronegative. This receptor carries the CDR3 CAWSVTPGGSSGELFF. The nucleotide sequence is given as TGTGCCTGGAGTGTCACGCCGGGAGGGTCATCCGGGGAGCTGTTTTTT.